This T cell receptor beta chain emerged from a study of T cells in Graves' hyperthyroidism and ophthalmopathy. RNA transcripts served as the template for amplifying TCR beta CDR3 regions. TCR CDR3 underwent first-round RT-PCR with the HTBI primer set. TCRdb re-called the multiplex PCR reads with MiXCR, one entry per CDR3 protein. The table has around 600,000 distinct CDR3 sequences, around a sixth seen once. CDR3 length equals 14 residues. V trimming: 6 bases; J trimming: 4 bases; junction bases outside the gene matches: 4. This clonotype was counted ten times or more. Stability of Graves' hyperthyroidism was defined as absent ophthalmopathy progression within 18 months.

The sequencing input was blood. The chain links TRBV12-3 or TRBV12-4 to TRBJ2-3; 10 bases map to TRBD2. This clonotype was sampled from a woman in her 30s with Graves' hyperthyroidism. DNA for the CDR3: TGTGCCAGCAGAGTGCTAGCGGGAGCAGATACGCAGTATTTT. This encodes CASRVLAGADTQYF.